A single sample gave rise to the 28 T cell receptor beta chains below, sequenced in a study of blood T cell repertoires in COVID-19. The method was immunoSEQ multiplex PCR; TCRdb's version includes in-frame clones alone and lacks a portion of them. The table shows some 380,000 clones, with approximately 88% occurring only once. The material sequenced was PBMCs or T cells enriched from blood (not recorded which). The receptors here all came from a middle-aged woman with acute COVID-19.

Here the CDR3 DNA reads TGTGCCAGCACTTCGGGTTACTCTGGAAACACCATATATTTT. This sequence encodes CASTSGYSGNTIYF. The chain has TRBV9 and TRBJ1-3; D unresolved. Looked up from germline, CDR1 is SGDLS and CDR2 is YYNGEE. V was cut by 6 bases and J by 0 bases, with 10 bases left in between. This CDR3 contains 14 residues.

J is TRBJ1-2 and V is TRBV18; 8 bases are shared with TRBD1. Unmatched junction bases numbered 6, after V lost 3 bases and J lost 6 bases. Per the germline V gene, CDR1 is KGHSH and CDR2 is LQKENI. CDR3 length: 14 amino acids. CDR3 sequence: CASSPSGQGDGYTF. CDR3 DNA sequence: TGTGCCAGCTCACCTTCCGGACAGGGTGATGGCTACACCTTC. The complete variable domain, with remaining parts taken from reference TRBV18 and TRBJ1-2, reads NAGVMQNPRHLVRRRGQEARLRCSPMKGHSHVYWYRQLPEEGLKFMVYLQKENIIDESGMPKERFSAEFPKEGPSILRIQQVVRGDSAAYFCASSPSGQGDGYTFGSGTRLTVV.

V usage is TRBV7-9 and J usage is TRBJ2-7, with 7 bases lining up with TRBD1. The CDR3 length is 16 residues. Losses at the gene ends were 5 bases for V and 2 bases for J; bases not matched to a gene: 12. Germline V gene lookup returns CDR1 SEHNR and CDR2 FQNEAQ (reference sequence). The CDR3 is CASSQVKWDRPYEQYF. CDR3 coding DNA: TGTGCCAGCAGCCAAGTGAAGTGGGACAGACCCTACGAGCAGTACTTC. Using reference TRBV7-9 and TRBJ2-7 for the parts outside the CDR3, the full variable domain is DTGVSQNPRHKITKRGQNVTFRCDPISEHNRLYWYRQTLGQGPEFLTYFQNEAQLEKSRLLSDRFSAERPKGSFSTLEIQRTEQGDSAMYLCASSQVKWDRPYEQYFGPGTRLTVT.

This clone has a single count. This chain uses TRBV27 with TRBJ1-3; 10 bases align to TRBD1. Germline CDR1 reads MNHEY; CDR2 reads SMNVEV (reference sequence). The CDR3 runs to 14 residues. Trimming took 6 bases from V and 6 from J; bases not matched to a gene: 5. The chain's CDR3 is CASSSGTGVNTIYF. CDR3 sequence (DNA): TGTGCCAGCAGCTCCGGGACAGGGGTAAACACCATATATTTT.

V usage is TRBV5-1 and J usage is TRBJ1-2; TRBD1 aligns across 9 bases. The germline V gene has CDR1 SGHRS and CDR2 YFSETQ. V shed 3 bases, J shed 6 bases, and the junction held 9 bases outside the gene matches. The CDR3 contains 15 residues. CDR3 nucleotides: TGCGCCAGCAGCTCTGAAGTCGACAGGGGGAATGGCTACACCTTC. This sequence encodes CASSSEVDRGNGYTF.

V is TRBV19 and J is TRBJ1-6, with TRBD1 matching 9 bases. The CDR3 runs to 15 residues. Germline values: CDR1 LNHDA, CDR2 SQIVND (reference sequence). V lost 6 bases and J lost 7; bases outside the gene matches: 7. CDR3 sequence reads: CASSTGTGMNSPLHF. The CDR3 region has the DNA TGTGCCAGTAGCACCGGGACAGGGATGAATTCACCCCTCCACTTT.

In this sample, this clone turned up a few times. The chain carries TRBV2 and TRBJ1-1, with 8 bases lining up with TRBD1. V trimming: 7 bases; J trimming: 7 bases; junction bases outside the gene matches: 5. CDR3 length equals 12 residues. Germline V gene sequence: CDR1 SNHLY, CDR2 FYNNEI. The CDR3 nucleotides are TGTGCCAGCAACCAGGGGGCAGGTGAAGCTTTCTTT. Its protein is CASNQGAGEAFF.

As DNA, the CDR3 is TGTGCCTGGAGTGTGAGTGGGACAGGGCATTCACCCCTCCACTTT. Its translation is CAWSVSGTGHSPLHF. The rearrangement joins TRBV30 to TRBJ1-6, with 9 positions matching TRBD1. CDR1 GTSNPN and CDR2 SVGIG come from the germline V gene (reference sequence). Trimming cost V 0 bases and J 8 bases; bases outside gene matches: 5. The CDR3 consists of 15 residues.

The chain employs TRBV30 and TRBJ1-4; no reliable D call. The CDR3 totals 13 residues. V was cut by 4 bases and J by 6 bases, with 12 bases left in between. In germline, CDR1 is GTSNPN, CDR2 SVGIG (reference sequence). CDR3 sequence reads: CAWTDIPHEKLFF. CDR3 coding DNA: TGTGCCTGGACCGACATCCCCCATGAAAAACTGTTTTTT. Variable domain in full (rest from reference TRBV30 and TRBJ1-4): SQTIHQWPATLVQPVGSPLSLECTVEGTSNPNLYWYRQAAGRGLQLLFYSVGIGQISSEVPQNLSASRPQDRQFILSSKKLLLSDSGFYLCAWTDIPHEKLFFGSGTQLSVL.

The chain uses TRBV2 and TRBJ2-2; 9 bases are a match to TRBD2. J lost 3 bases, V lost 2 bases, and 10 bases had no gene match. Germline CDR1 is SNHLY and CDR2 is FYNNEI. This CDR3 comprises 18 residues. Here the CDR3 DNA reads TGTGCCAGCAGTGAACGCGGGAGGGATTGGCAGTACACCGGGGAGCTGTTTTTT. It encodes CASSERGRDWQYTGELFF.

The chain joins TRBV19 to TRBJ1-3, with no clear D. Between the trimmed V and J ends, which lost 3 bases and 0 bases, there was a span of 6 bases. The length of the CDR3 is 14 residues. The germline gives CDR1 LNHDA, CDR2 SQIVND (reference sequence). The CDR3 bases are TGTGCCAGTAGTATGCAGGTCTCTGGAAACACCATATATTTT. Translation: CASSMQVSGNTIYF.

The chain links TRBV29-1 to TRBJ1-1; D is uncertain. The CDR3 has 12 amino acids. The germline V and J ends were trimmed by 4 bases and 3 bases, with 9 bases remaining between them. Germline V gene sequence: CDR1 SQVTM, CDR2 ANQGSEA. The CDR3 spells CSVGTGDTEAFF. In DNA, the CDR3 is TGCAGCGTTGGGACGGGAGACACTGAAGCTTTCTTT.

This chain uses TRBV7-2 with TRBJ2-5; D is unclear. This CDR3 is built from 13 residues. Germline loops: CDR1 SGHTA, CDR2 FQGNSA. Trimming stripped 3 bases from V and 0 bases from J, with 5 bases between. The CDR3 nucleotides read TGTGCCAGCAGCTTCTTAAACCAAGAGACCCAGTACTTC. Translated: CASSFLNQETQYF. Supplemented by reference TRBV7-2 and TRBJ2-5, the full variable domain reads GAGVSQSPSNKVTEKGKDVELRCDPISGHTALYWYRQSLGQGLEFLIYFQGNSAPDKSGLPSDRFSAERTGGSVSTLTIQRTQQEDSAVYLCASSFLNQETQYFGPGTRLLVL.

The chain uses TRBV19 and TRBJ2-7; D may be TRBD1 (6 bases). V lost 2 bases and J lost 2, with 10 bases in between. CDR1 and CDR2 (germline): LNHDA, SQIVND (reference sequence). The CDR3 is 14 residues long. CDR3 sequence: CASSINREAYEQYF. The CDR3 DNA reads TGTGCCAGTAGTATAAACAGGGAAGCCTACGAGCAGTACTTC.

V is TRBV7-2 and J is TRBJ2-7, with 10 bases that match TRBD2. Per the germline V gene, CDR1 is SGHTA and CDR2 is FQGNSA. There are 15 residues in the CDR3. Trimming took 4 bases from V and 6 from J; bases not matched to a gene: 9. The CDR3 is CASSSPLAGNVEQYF. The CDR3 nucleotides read TGTGCCAGCAGCTCGCCACTAGCGGGAAATGTCGAGCAGTACTTC.

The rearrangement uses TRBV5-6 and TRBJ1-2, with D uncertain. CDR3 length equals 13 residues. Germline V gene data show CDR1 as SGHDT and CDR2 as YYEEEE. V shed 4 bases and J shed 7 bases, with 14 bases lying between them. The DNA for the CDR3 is TGTGCCAGCAGCATGACACCCCGGTCTGGCTACACCTTC. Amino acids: CASSMTPRSGYTF.

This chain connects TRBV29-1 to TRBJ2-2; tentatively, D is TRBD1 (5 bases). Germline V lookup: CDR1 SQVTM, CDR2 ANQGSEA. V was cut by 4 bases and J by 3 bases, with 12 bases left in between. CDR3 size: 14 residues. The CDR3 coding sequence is TGCAGCGTTGTCCCCAGGGTAGACACCGGGGAGCTGTTTTTT. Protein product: CSVVPRVDTGELFF.

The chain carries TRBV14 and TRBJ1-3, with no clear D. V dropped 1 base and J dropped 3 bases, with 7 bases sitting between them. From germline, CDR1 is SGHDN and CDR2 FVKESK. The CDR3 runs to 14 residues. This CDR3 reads CASSQGTYGNTIYF. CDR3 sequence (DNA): TGTGCCAGCAGCCAAGGGACTTATGGAAACACCATATATTTT.

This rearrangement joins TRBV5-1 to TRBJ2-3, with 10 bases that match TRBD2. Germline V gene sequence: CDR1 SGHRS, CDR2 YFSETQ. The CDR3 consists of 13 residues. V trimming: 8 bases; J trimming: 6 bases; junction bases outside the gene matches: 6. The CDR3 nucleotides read TGCGCCAGTGGTACTAGCGGGGCGGATACGCAGTATTTT. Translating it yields CASGTSGADTQYF.

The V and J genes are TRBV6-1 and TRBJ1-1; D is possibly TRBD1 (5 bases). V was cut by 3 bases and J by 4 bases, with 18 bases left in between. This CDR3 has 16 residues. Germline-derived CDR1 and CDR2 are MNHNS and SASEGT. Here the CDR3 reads CASSEFQGGVGTEAFF. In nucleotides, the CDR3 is TGTGCCAGCAGTGAGTTCCAGGGAGGGGTGGGCACTGAAGCTTTCTTT.

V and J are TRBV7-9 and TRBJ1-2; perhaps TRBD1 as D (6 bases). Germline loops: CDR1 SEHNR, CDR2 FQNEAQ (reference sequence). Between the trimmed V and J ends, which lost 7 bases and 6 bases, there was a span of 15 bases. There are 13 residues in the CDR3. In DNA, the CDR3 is TGTGCCAGCATGGGTCCAGGGGCGAATGGCTACACCTTC. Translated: CASMGPGANGYTF.

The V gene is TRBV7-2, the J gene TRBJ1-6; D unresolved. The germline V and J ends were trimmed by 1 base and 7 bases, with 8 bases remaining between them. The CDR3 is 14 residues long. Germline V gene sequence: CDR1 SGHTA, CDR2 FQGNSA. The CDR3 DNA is TGTGCCAGCAGCTTAGGAGAACGGAATTCACCCCTCCACTTT. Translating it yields CASSLGERNSPLHF.

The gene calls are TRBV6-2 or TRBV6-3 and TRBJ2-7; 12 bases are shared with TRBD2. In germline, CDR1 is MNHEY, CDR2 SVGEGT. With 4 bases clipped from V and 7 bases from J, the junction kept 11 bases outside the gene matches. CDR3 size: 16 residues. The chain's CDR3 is CASSSPLAGGLWEQYF. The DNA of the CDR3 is TGTGCCAGCAGTTCCCCACTAGCGGGGGGCCTATGGGAGCAGTACTTC.

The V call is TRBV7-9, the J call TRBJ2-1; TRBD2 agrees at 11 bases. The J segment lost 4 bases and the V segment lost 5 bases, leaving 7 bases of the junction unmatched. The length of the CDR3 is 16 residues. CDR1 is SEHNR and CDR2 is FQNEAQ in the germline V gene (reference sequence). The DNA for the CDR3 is TGTGCCAGCAGCCAGGGACTAGCGGTGCCATACAATGAGCAGTTCTTC. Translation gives CASSQGLAVPYNEQFF.

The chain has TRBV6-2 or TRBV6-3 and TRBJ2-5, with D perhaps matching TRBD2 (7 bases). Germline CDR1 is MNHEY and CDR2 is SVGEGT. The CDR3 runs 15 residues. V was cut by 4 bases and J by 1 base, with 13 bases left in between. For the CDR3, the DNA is TGTGCCAGCAGTTGGGCGGGGGCAATCCAAGAGACCCAGTACTTC. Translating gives CASSWAGAIQETQYF.

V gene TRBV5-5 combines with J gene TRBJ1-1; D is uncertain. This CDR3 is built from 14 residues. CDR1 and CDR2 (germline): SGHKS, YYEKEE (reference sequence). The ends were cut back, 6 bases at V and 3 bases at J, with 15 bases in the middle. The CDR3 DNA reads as TGTGCCAGCACCCCCCCTGGTCGGGACACTGAAGCTTTCTTT. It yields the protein CASTPPGRDTEAFF.

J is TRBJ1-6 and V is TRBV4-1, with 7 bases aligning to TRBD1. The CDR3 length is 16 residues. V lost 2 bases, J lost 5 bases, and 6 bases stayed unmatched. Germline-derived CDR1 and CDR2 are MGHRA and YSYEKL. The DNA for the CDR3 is TGCGCCAGCAGCCAACCACTCAGGGGGAATAATTCACCCCTCCACTTT. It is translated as CASSQPLRGNNSPLHF.

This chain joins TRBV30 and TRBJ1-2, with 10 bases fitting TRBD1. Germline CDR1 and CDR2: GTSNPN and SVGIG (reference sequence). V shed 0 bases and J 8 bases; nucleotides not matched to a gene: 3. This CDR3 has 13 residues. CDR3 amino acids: CAWSVGTGEGYTF. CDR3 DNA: TGTGCCTGGAGTGTAGGGACAGGGGAAGGCTACACCTTC.